This TCR beta chain was captured by sequencing in a study of T cells in Graves' hyperthyroidism and ophthalmopathy. Study-level information: Upon initial diagnosis and before any treatment, peripheral blood was collected.

Reasons for excluding patients were uncontrolled infection, other autoimmune disease, pregnancy or lactation. The diagnoses drew upon clinical symptoms, serum thyroxine and TRAb, thyroid ultrasound and orbital computed tomography. On this clonotype itself: What it binds is not known. Just one base apart from a much larger clone, this may be a read error.

General study results and limits: Before onset, ophthalmopathy was predicted by the model a median approximately 6.6 months earlier.

Researchers took RNA transcripts and amplified the TCR beta CDR3 regions from them. When the TCR CDR3 underwent first-round RT-PCR, the HTBI primer set was used. Using its own MiXCR run on the multiplex PCR reads, TCRdb lists one record per CDR3 protein. Of under 400,000 distinct CDR3 sequences detected, about 20% appear once; the ten largest clones hold under 55%. Trimming took off 6 bases at V and 6 bases at J, with 18 bases between the two ends. The CDR3 consists of 14 residues. Germline CDR1 is MNHEY and CDR2 is SVGEGT. J is TRBJ2-7 and V is TRBV6-2 or TRBV6-3, with D perhaps being TRBD1 or TRBD2 (5 bases each). The sequence was collected from a woman aged 45-59 years with Graves' hyperthyroidism. The sequenced sample was blood. CDR3 amino acids: CASRGRRRLFEQYF. The DNA of the CDR3 is TGTGCCAGCAGGGGACGGCGGCGACTATTCGAGCAGTACTTC.